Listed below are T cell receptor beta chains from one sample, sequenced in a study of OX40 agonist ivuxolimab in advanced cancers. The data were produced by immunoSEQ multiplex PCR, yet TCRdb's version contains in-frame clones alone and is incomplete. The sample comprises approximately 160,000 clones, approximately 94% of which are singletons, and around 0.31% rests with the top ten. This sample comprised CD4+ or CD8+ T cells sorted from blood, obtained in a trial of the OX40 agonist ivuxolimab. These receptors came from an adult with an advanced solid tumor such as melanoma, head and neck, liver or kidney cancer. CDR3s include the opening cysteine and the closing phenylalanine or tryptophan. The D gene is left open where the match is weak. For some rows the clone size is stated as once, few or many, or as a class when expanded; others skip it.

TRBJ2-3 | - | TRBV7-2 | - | CASSQRRGDTQYF | TGTGCCAGCAGCCAGAGAAGGGGGGATACGCAGTATTTT
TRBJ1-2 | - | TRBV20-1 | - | CAPGKGYTF | TGCGCCCCCGGAAAAGGCTACACCTTC
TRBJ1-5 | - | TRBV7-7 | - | CASSLPLPRQEDSNQPQHF | TGTGCCAGCAGCTTGCCATTACCCCGACAGGAGGATAGCAATCAGCCCCAGCATTTT
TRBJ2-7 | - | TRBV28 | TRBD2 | CASSSPLGGSGLLYEQYF | TGTGCCAGCAGTTCCCCGCTCGGCGGGAGTGGATTGTTATACGAGCAGTACTTC
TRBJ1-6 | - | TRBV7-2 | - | CASSFNLGSPLHF | TGTGCCAGCAGCTTTAATTTGGGGTCACCCCTCCACTTT
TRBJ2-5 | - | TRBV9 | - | CASSPQGLGEETQYF | TGTGCCAGCAGCCCTCAGGGGCTAGGGGAAGAGACCCAGTACTTC
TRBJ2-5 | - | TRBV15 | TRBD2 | CATSQGAGGETQYF | TGTGCCACCAGCCAGGGAGCGGGAGGGGAGACCCAGTACTTC
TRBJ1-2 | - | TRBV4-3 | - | CASSQDPPPGKDGYTF | TGCGCCAGCAGCCAAGATCCCCCCCCGGGGAAGGATGGCTACACCTTC
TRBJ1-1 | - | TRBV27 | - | CASRWVGARTEAFF | TGTGCCAGCAGGTGGGTGGGCGCGCGGACTGAAGCTTTCTTT
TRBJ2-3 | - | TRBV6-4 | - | CASSDNGGSTQYF | TGTGCCAGCAGTGACAACGGGGGAAGTACGCAGTATTTT
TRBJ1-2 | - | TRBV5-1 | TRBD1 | CASSLNPPGQGDGYTF | TGCGCCAGCAGCTTGAACCCTCCGGGACAGGGCGATGGCTACACCTTC
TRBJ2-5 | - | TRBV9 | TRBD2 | CASSRGLAGGGQETQYF | TGTGCCAGCAGCAGGGGACTAGCGGGGGGAGGTCAAGAGACCCAGTACTTC
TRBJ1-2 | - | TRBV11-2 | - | CASSPLRGRRTYGYTF | TGTGCCAGCAGCCCTCTCAGGGGTCGAAGAACCTATGGCTACACCTTC
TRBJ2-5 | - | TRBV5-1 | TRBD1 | CASSLQGARETQYF | TGCGCCAGCAGCTTACAGGGGGCTCGGGAGACCCAGTACTTC
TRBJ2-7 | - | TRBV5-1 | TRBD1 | CASSAGQGAYEQYF | TGCGCCAGCAGCGCCGGACAGGGTGCCTACGAGCAGTACTTC
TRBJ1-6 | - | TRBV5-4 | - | CASSLWGLSDTVFNSPLHF | TGTGCCAGCAGCTTGTGGGGCCTTTCTGACACAGTTTTTAATTCACCCCTCCACTTT
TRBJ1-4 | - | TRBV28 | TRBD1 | CASSQGTAEKLFF | TGTGCCAGCAGCCAAGGGACAGCCGAAAAACTGTTTTTT
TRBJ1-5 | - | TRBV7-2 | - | CASSETGRWNQPQHF | TGTGCCAGCAGCGAAACAGGGAGGTGGAATCAGCCCCAGCATTTT
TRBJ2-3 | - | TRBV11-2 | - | CASSVSGNTQYF | TGTGCCAGCAGCGTGTCAGGAAATACGCAGTATTTT
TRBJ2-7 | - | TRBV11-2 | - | CASSGPITGREQYF | TGTGCCAGCAGCGGACCGATCACCGGACGGGAGCAGTACTTC
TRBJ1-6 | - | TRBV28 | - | CASSLGNSPLHF | TGTGCCAGCAGTTTGGGGAATTCACCCCTCCACTTT
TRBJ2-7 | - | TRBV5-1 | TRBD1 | CASSLGTGGYEQYF | TGCGCCAGCAGCTTGGGGACAGGGGGCTACGAGCAGTACTTC
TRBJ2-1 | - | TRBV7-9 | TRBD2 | CASSSPGAAGGYNEQFF | TGTGCCAGCAGCTCGCCGGGGGCGGCGGGGGGCTACAATGAGCAGTTCTTC
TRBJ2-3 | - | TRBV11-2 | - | CASSQNTDTQYF | TGTGCCAGCAGCCAAAACACAGATACGCAGTATTTT
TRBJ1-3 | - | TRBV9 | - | CASSVASEQADNLNTIYF | TGTGCCAGCAGCGTAGCATCCGAACAGGCCGACAACCTAAACACCATATATTTT
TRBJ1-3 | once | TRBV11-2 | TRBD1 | CASSHGQGVAAIYF | TGTGCCAGCAGCCATGGACAGGGGGTGGCTGCCATATATTTT
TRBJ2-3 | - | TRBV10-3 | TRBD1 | CAISPGTGGDTQYF | TGTGCCATCAGTCCCGGGACAGGGGGGGATACGCAGTATTTT
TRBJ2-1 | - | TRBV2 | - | CASITSYNEQFF | TGTGCCAGCATTACTTCCTACAATGAGCAGTTCTTC
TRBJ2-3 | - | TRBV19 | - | CASSIRGSDTQYF | TGTGCCAGTAGTATCAGGGGTTCGGATACGCAGTATTTT
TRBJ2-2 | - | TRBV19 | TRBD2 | CASSIEGLPYTGELFF | TGTGCCAGTAGTATAGAGGGACTACCCTACACCGGGGAGCTGTTTTTT
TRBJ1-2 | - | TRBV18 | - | CASSPPLLANYGYTF | TGTGCCAGCTCACCACCGCTACTGGCTAACTATGGCTACACCTTC
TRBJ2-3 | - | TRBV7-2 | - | CASSSSSVGTQYF | TGTGCCAGCAGCTCCTCGAGTGTCGGTACGCAGTATTTT
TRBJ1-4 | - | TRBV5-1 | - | CASSYPSSDIGEKLFF | TGCGCCAGCAGCTACCCCTCGTCGGACATCGGAGAAAAACTGTTTTTT
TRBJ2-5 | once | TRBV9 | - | CASSVAGGETQYF | TGTGCCAGCAGCGTAGCAGGAGGGGAGACCCAGTACTTC
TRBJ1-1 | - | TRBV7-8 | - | CASSFKVLGTEAFF | TGTGCCAGCAGCTTCAAAGTCCTGGGCACTGAAGCTTTCTTT
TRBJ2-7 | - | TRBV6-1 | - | CASRGELDEQYF | TGTGCCAGCAGGGGAGAACTAGACGAGCAGTACTTC
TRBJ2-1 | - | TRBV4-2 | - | CASSSQAGYNEQFF | TGTGCCAGCAGCTCACAGGCGGGCTACAATGAGCAGTTCTTC
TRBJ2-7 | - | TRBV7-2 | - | CASSLEGFGEQYF | TGTGCCAGCAGCCTGGAAGGATTCGGCGAGCAGTACTTC
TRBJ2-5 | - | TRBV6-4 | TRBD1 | CATPPGQGFWETQYF | TGTGCCACCCCTCCGGGACAGGGTTTTTGGGAGACCCAGTACTTC
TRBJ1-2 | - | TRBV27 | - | CATIIGESYGYTF | TGTGCCACCATAATTGGGGAGAGCTATGGCTACACCTTC
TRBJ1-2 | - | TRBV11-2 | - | CASSLGILDYGYTF | TGTGCCAGCAGCTTGGGCATTTTGGACTATGGCTACACCTTC
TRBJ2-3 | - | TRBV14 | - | CASSQDYYTDTQYF | TGTGCCAGCAGCCAAGATTATTACACAGATACGCAGTATTTT
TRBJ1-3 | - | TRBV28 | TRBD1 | CASSSLRQGGNTIYF | TGTGCCAGCAGTTCGCTCCGACAGGGGGGAAACACCATATATTTT
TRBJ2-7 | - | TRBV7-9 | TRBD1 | CASSPTGGPRGQYF | TGTGCCAGCAGCCCGACAGGGGGCCCGAGGGGGCAGTACTTC
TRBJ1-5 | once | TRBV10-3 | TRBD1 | CAIRGPGTGQPQHF | TGTGCCATCAGAGGCCCAGGGACAGGGCAGCCCCAGCATTTT
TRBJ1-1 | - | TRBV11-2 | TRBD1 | CASSLRQGTEAFF | TGTGCCAGCAGCCTCAGACAGGGAACTGAAGCTTTCTTT